The 13 T cell receptor beta chains below come from one sample, sequenced in a study of PD-L1 blockade in urothelial cancer listed by TCRdb under 2017. Preparation of the library involved the immunoSEQ multiplex PCR assay. Entries here come from immuneACCESS through TCRdb and include only in-frame sequences with V and J called. Some clones fail to appear in such tables; in the studies checked, an unresolved V gene covers under half of the shortfall, and the cause of the remainder is unknown. This sample comprises about 35,000 clones, about a third of them detected only once. Of the sample, approximately 9% falls within the top ten clones. The sample's time point, from its label and the paper: pretreatment tumor sample. Sequencing used tumor tissue, obtained before atezolizumab (anti-PD-L1) treatment. These receptors all stem from a man aged 55 to 70 with urothelial cancer.

This clone is labeled as medium-sized. The chain recombines TRBV18 with TRBJ1-1; D is unresolved. Trimming took off 3 bases at V and 11 bases at J, with 22 bases between the two ends. The CDR3 consists of 15 residues. Germline V lookup: CDR1 KGHSH, CDR2 LQKENI. Here the CDR3 reads CASSPTPTGRTGAFF. For the CDR3, the DNA is TGTGCCAGCTCACCTACACCAACCGGGAGAACGGGCGCTTTCTTT.

This clone was counted at least ten times. The chain carries TRBV4-1 and TRBJ2-1; TRBD1 agrees at 9 bases. This CDR3 region has 17 residues. J gave up 3 bases and V 4 bases, and 10 bases lay outside the gene matches. The germline V gene encodes CDR1 MGHRA and CDR2 YSYEKL. This CDR3 is CASSPNPQGAIYNEQFF. The CDR3 DNA reads TGCGCCAGCAGCCCCAACCCACAGGGGGCAATCTACAATGAGCAGTTCTTC.

The chain joins TRBV18 to TRBJ1-2; TRBD1 agrees at 8 bases. CDR3 length: 16 amino acids. Germline CDR1 and CDR2: KGHSH and LQKENI. Germline trimming cut 0 bases from V and 8 bases from J; bases unmatched to any gene: 11. The CDR3 region has the DNA TGTGCCAGCTCACCACCGCTGGGGCAGGGGGCGCGGGGCTACACCTTC. It encodes CASSPPLGQGARGYTF.

In regard to this clone: An end of the junction does not agree with germline; a read error may underlie this. V gene TRBV19 combines with J gene TRBJ1-2, with D perhaps TRBD1 (5 bases). Germline V gene sequence: CDR1 LNHDA, CDR2 SQIVND (reference sequence). This CDR3 contains 14 residues. CDR3 bases: TGTGCCAGTACTATATGGGGGAAGGGCGATGACTACACCTTC. Encoded protein: CASTIWGKGDDYTF.

This clone was observed at least ten times. This sequence joins TRBV7-7 and TRBJ1-6; D may be TRBD1 (5 bases). V lost 5 bases, J lost 9 bases, and 20 bases lay in between. This CDR3 has 16 amino acids. CDR1 and CDR2 (germline): SSHAT, FNYEAQ (reference sequence). As DNA, the CDR3 is TGTGCCAGCAGCAGAGATGGACAAAGCGTCGGTTCACCCCTCCACTTT. Protein product: CASSRDGQSVGSPLHF. Full variable domain (missing parts from reference TRBV7-7 and TRBJ1-6): GAGVSQSPRYKVTKRGQDVTLRCDPISSHATLYWYQQALGQGPEFLTYFNYEAQPDKSGLPSDRFSAERPEGSISTLTIQRTEQRDSAMYRCASSRDGQSVGSPLHFGNGTRLTVT.

This clone appeared a few times. V and J are TRBV9 and TRBJ1-1, with D uncertain. Trimming took 5 bases from V and 4 from J, leaving 9 bases between them. Germline assignment: CDR1 SGDLS and CDR2 YYNGEE. CDR3 length equals 12 residues. CDR3 sequence reads: CASRGDLTEAFF. The CDR3 coding sequence is TGTGCCAGCAGGGGTGACCTCACTGAAGCTTTCTTT.

This chain joins TRBV28 and TRBJ2-1, with D possibly being TRBD2 (6 bases). The CDR3 runs to 17 residues. V was trimmed by 4 bases and J by 4 bases, leaving 20 bases between them. The germline CDR1 and CDR2 sequences are MDHEN and SYDVKM. CDR3 protein: CASSSPGSRGFYNEQFF. The CDR3 nucleotides are TGTGCCAGCAGTTCCCCGGGGTCGCGGGGTTTTTACAATGAGCAGTTCTTC.

On this clone itself: The junction does not match germline at one end; this may be a read error. An unread or ambiguous base exists; X represents the residue it encodes. The V and J genes are TRBV29-1 and TRBJ1-5; D remains ambiguous. Looked up from germline, CDR1 is SQVTM and CDR2 is ANQGSEA. The CDR3 has 12 amino acids. CDR3: CSVGGNNQXQHF. CDR3 nucleotide sequence: TGCAGCGTTGGTGGCAACAATCAGCYCCAGCATTTT.

There are a few counts of this clone. This chain links TRBV2 with TRBJ2-1, with 10 bases matching TRBD1. After removal of 2 bases from V and 8 bases from J, the junction contained 6 bases not matched to a gene. From germline, CDR1 is SNHLY and CDR2 FYNNEI. The length of the CDR3 is 15 residues. The CDR3 loop reads CASSEPGQGVDEQFF. The CDR3 DNA reads as TGTGCCAGCAGTGAACCAGGACAGGGGGTGGATGAGCAGTTCTTC.

V and J are TRBV12-5 and TRBJ2-5; D not resolved. The V end was cut by 6 bases, the J end by 2 bases, with 13 bases between. Germline V gene lookup returns CDR1 LGHNT and CDR2 FRNRAP. This CDR3 region has 14 residues. The CDR3 coding sequence is TGTGCTAGTGGGGCCTCAGTGGGACAAGAGACCCAGTACTTC. Amino acids: CASGASVGQETQYF. Together with reference TRBV12-5 and TRBJ2-5, the CDR3 gives the full variable domain: DARVTQTPRHKVTEMGQEVTMRCQPILGHNTVFWYRQTMMQGLELLAYFRNRAPLDDSGMPKDRFSAEMPDATLATLKIQPSEPRDSAVYFCASGASVGQETQYFGPGTRLLVL.

In regard to this clone: Compared with germline, one end of the junction differs, possibly owing to a read error. This sequence joins TRBV6-4 and TRBJ2-2; D gene ambiguous. This CDR3 region has 11 residues. Germline CDR1 reads MRHNA; CDR2 reads SNTAGT. CDR3 loop: CAISSTGELFF. As DNA, the CDR3 is TGTGCCATCAGTTCCACCGGGGAGCTGTTTTTT.

The sample holds a few counts of this clone. V gene TRBV28 combines with J gene TRBJ1-2, with D uncertain. Looked up from germline, CDR1 is MDHEN and CDR2 is SYDVKM. This CDR3 contains 13 residues. Between the trimmed V and J ends, which lost 5 bases and 2 bases, there was a span of 9 bases. The CDR3 bases are TGTGCCAGCAGTAGCGGGAGCAACTATGGCTACACCTTC. Its protein is CASSSGSNYGYTF.

The chain couples TRBV11-3 to TRBJ2-1; D is undetermined. CDR3 length: 16 amino acids. Germline-derived CDR1 and CDR2 are SGHNT and YENEEA. The ends were cut back, 5 bases at V and 9 bases at J, with 23 bases in the middle. CDR3 sequence: CASSPRLGRTRFEQFF. The CDR3 region has the DNA TGTGCCAGCAGCCCGAGACTGGGAAGGACCCGTTTTGAGCAGTTCTTC.